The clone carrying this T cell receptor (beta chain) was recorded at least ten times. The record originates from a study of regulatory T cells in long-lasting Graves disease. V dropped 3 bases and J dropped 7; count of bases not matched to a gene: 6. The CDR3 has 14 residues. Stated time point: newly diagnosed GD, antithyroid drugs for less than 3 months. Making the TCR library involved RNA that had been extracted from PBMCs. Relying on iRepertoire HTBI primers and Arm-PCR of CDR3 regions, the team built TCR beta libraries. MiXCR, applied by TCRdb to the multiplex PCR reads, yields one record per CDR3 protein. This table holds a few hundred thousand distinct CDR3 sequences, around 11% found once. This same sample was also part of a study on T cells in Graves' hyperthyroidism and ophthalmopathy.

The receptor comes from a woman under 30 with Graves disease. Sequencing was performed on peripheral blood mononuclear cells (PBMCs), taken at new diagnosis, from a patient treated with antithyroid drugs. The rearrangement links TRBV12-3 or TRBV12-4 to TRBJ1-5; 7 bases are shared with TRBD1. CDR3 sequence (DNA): TGTGCCAGCAGTTTCGGGTACAGGGGACAGCCCCAGCATTTT. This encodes CASSFGYRGQPQHF.